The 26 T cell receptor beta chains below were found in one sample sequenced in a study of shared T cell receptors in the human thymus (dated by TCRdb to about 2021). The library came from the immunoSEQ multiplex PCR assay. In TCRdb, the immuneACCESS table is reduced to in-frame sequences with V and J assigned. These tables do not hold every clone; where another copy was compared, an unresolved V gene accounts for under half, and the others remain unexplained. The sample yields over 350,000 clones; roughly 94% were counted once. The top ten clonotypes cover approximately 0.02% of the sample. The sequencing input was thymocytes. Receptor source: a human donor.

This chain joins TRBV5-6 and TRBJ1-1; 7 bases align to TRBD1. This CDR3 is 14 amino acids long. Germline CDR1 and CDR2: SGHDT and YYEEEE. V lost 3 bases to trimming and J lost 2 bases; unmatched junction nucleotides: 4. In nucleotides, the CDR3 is TGTGCCAGCAGCTCCCGGGACAGAAACACTGAAGCTTTCTTT. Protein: CASSSRDRNTEAFF.

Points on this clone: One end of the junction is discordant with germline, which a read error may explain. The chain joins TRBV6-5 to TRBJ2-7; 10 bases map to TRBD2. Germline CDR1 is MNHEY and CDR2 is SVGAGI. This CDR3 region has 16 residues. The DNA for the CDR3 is TGTGCCAGCAGTTACTCAGGAGTGACTAGCGGGTACGGGCAGTACTTC. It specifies CASSYSGVTSGYGQYF.

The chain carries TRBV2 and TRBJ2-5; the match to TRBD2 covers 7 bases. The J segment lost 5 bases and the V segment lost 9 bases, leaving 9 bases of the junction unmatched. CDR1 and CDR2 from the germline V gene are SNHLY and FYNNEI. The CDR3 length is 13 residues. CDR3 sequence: CASGGGVRETQYF. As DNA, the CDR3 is TGTGCCAGTGGCGGGGGAGTGCGGGAGACCCAGTACTTC.

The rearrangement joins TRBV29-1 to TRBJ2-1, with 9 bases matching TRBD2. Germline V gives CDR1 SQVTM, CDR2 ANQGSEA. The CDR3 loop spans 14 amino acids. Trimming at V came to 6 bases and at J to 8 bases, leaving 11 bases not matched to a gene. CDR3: CSVGYSGSIDEQFF. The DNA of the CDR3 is TGCAGCGTGGGGTATAGCGGGAGCATCGATGAGCAGTTCTTC.

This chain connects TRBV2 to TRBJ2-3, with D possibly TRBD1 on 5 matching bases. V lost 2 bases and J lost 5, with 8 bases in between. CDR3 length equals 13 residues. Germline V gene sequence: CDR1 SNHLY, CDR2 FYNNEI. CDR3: CASSERQGDTQYF. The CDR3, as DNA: TGTGCCAGCAGTGAACGGCAGGGAGATACGCAGTATTTT.

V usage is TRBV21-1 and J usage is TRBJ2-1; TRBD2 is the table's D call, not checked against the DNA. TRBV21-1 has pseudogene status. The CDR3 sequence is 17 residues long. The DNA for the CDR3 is TGTGCCAGCAGCAGGGGGCCAAGCGGGGGCTCCTACAATGAGCAGTTCTTC. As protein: CASSRGPSGGSYNEQFF.

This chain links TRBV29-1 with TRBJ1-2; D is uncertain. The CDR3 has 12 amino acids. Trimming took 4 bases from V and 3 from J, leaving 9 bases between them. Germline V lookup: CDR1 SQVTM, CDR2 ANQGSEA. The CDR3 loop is CSVGQVHYGYTF. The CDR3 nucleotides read TGCAGCGTTGGGCAGGTACACTATGGCTACACCTTC.

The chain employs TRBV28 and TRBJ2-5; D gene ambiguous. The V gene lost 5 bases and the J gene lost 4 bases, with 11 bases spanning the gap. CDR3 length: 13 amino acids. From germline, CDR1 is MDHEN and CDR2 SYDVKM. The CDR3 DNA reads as TGTGCCAGCAGTACCCGACACGGAGAGACCCAGTACTTC. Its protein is CASSTRHGETQYF. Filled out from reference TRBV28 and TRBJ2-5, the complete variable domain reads DVKVTQSSRYLVKRTGEKVFLECVQDMDHENMFWYRQDPGLGLRLIYFSYDVKMKEKGDIPEGYSVSREKKERFSLILESASTNQTSMYLCASSTRHGETQYFGPGTRLLVL.

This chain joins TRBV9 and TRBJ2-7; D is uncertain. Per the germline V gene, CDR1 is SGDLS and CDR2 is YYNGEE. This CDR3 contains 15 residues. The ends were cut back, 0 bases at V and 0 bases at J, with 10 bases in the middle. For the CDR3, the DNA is TGTGCCAGCAGCGTAGAGGAAGACAACTCCTACGAGCAGTACTTC. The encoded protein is CASSVEEDNSYEQYF.

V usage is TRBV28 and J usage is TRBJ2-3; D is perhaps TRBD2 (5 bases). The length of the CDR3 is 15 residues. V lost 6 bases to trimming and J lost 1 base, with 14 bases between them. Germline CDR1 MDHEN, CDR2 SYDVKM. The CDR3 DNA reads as TGTGCCAGCAGAGGCCTGCCGGGGTGCACAGATACGCAGTATTTT. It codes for CASRGLPGCTDTQYF.

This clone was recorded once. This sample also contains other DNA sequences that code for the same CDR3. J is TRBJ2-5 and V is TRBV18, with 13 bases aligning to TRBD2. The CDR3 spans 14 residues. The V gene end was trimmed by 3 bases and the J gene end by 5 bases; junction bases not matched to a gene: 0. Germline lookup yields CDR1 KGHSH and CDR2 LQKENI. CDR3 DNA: TGTGCCAGCTCACCGGGACTAGCGGGGGAGACCCAGTACTTC. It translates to CASSPGLAGETQYF.

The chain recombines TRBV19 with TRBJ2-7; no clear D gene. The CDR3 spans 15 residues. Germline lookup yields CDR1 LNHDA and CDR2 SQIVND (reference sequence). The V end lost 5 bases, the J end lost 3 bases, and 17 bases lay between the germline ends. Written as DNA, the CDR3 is TGTGCCAGTAGTCGCCGTACTTGGCAGGACTACGAGCAGTACTTC. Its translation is CASSRRTWQDYEQYF.

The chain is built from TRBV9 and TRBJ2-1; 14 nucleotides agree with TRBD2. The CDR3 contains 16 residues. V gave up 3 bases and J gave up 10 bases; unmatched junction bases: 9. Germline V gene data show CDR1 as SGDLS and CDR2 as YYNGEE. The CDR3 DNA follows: TGTGCCAGCAGCGAATCGGGGACTAGCGGGAGTAACGAGCAGTTCTTC. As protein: CASSESGTSGSNEQFF.

CDR3 sequence (DNA): TGTGCCAGCAGTGACTCGCCGGGGGCAGGTGAGCAGTTCTTC. It is translated as CASSDSPGAGEQFF. V usage is TRBV6-4 and J usage is TRBJ2-1; TRBD1 or TRBD2 may be the D gene (6 bases each). The CDR3 loop spans 14 amino acids. Germline-derived CDR1 and CDR2 are MRHNA and SNTAGT. The ends were cut back, 0 bases at V and 9 bases at J, with 12 bases in the middle.

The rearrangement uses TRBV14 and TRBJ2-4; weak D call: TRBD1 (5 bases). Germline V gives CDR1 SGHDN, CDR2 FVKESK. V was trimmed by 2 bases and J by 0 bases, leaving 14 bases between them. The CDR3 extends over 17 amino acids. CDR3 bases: TGTGCCAGCAGCCAAAGAGACAGAACTATAGCCAAAAACATTCAGTACTTC. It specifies CASSQRDRTIAKNIQYF.

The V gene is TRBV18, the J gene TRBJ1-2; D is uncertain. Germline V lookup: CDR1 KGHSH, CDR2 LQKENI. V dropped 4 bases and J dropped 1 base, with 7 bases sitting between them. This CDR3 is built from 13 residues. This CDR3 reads CASSLGLNYGYTF. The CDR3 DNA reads TGTGCCAGCTCACTGGGCCTTAACTATGGCTACACCTTC.

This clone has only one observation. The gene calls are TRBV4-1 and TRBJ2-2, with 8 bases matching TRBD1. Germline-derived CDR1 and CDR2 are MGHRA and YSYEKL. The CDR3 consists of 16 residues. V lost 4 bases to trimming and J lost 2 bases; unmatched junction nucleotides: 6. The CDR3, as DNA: TGCGCCAGCAGCCGGCAAGACAGGGGAAACACCGGGGAGCTGTTTTTT. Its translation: CASSRQDRGNTGELFF.

This CDR3 is CASSQGSQSSYEQYF. As DNA, the CDR3 is TGTGCCAGCAGCCAAGGGTCACAGAGCTCCTACGAGCAGTACTTC. This chain links TRBV14 with TRBJ2-7, with D hard to call. Trimming removed 1 base at V and 0 bases at J, with 10 bases between. The V gene's germline CDR1 is SGHDN and CDR2 FVKESK. The CDR3 contains 15 residues.

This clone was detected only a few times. CDR3 region: CASSTQKYRAGTDTQYF. The CDR3 DNA is TGTGCCAGCTCAACCCAAAAGTACAGGGCCGGCACAGATACGCAGTATTTT. The V and J genes are TRBV27 and TRBJ2-3; D perhaps matches TRBD1 (6 bases). Germline V gene lookup returns CDR1 MNHEY and CDR2 SMNVEV (reference sequence). The CDR3 has 17 amino acids. Trimming took 8 bases from V and 1 from J, leaving 22 bases between them.

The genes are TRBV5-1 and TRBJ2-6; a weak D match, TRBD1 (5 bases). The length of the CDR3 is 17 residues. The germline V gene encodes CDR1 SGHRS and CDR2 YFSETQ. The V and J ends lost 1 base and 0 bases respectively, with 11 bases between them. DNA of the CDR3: TGCGCCAGCAGCTTGACAGGCAGTAGCTCTGGGGCCAACGTCCTGACTTTC. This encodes CASSLTGSSSGANVLTF.

The CDR3 coding sequence is TGTGCCAGCACGTTAGAGCGGGAGGGCTTCATGACAGATACGCAGTATTTT. Translated: CASTLEREGFMTDTQYF. The chain employs TRBV2 and TRBJ2-3, with TRBD2 matching 10 bases. Trimming at V came to 7 bases and at J to 3 bases, leaving 13 bases not matched to a gene. The CDR3 is made up of 17 amino acids. CDR1 and CDR2 (germline): SNHLY, FYNNEI.

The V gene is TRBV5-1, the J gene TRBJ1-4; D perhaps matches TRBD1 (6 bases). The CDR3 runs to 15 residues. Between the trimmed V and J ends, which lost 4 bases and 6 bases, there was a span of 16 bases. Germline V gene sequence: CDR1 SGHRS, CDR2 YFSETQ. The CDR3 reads CASSPSRDIYEKLFF. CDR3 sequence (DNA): TGCGCCAGCAGCCCGTCCCGGGACATTTATGAAAAACTGTTTTTT.

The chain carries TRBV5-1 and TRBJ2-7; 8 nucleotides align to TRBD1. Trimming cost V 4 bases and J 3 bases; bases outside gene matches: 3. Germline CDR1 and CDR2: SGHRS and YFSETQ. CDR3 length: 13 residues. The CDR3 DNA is TGCGCCAGCAGCCCGGGACAGGTCTACGAGCAGTACTTC. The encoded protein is CASSPGQVYEQYF. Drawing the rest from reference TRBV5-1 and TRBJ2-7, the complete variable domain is KAGVTQTPRYLIKTRGQQVTLSCSPISGHRSVSWYQQTPGQGLQFLFEYFSETQRNKGNFPGRFSGRQFSNSRSEMNVSTLELGDSALYLCASSPGQVYEQYFGPGTRLTVT.

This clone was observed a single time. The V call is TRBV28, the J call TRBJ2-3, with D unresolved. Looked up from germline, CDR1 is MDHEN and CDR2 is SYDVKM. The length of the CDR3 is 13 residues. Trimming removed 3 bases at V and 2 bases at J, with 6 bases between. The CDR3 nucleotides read TGTGCCAGCAGTTTTGGTACCACAGATACGCAGTATTTT. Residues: CASSFGTTDTQYF.

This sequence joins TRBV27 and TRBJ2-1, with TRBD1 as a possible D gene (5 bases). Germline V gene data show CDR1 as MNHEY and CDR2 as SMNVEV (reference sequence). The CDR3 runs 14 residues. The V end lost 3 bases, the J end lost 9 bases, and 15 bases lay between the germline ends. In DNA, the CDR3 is TGTGCCAGCAGTTTTCCGCCTGGTAGGGGTGAGCAGTTCTTC. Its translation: CASSFPPGRGEQFF.

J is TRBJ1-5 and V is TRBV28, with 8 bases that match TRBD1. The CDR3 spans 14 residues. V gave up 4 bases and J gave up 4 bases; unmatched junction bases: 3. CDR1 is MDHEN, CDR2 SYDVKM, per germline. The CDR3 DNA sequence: TGTGCCAGCAGTTCGGGACAGGAGAATCAGCCCCAGCATTTT. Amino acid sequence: CASSSGQENQPQHF.